Sequencing of this T cell receptor (beta chain) was carried out in a study of T cell repertoires in cytomegalovirus infection (dated by TCRdb to about 2019). Notes on the research overall: Donor HLA type was relevant to the analysis, as public TCR beta signatures indicated carriage of CMV infection together with the matching HLA type.

Reads for this sample came from an Illumina HiSeq 1500. TCRdb redid the processing of the public reads, applying fastp at Q25 and MiXCR, and retained in-frame beta chains. Each entry merges the rows of one CDR3 protein and shows their most common DNA and genes. The sample table contains about 100,000 distinct CDR3 sequences; only one count was recorded for under 25% of them. The top ten clones comprise about two fifths of the sample. What the authors observed across the whole study: In the ex vivo response, HLA-C-restricted CMV-specific TCR beta clonotypes were dominant, and in two of eight donors the single most frequent clonotype came from this HLA-C-restricted group. Cumulative frequency of public TCR beta family members discriminated carriers of CMV infection plus the relevant HLA type in this cohort and an independent approximately 400-donor cohort.

This clonotype was seen more than once but under ten times. The antigen it binds to is not known. Within one base of it there is no much larger clone, and no base qualities were kept. The germline V gene gives CDR1 as SGHDT and CDR2 as YYEEEE. Trimming removed 4 bases from V and 0 bases from J, leaving 9 bases between the germline ends. Taken from cysteine to phenylalanine, the CDR3 has 14 residues. Just CDR3 DNA is preserved here, 42 bases in frame from base 1. The sample comprised CD8+ T cells from PBMCs. The receptor chain draws on TRBV5-6 and TRBJ2-3, with TRBD2 as a weak D call on 6 bases. The sequence was collected from a human donor in good health (CMV status not recorded). Some clones in this sample may be carry-over from other donors' samples. DNA sequence: TGTGCCAGCAGCAGGAGCGGGAGCACAGATACGCAGTATTTT. Its protein is CASSRSGSTDTQYF.